This T cell receptor (beta chain) stems from a study of human T cells and chemical hapten exposure. Overall study context: Investigators sensitized roughly 2 cm by roughly 2 cm of upper inner arm skin with 2% DPC. Patch tests delivered 0.01% DPC to the upper back and were evaluated at 6 days. The cohort included alopecia areata under or over 50% scalp, totalis and universalis.

TCRdb re-called the RACE reads through MiXCR, storing one row per CDR3 protein. The sample includes more than 45,000 distinct CDR3 sequences, around 12% of them seen just once. From germline, CDR1 is MDHEN and CDR2 SYDVKM. Between the trimmed V and J ends, which lost 5 bases and 3 bases, there was a span of 8 bases. CDR3 length equals 12 residues. Time point defined: patch test 3, about 24 weeks after DPC sensitization. The treatment is: therapeutic diphenylcyclopropenone sensitization with weekly scalp DPC. This clonotype was sampled from a man aged 25 to 45 with alopecia areata. Some clones in this sample may be carry-over from other donors' samples. This material consisted of whole blood, taken in connection with sensitization to the hapten diphenylcyclopropenone (DPC). This chain links TRBV28 with TRBJ2-7; D gene uncertain. Here the CDR3 reads CASSPLLYEQYF. CDR3 in DNA: TGTGCCAGCAGTCCTCTCCTCTACGAGCAGTACTTC.